Shown below are 27 T cell receptor beta chains from a single sample sequenced in a study of blood T cell repertoires in COVID-19. Produced via immunoSEQ multiplex PCR; TCRdb's table is partial and in-frame only. The sample shows 100,000 to 150,000 clones, 84% of them seen only once. Specimen: peripheral blood. These receptors all stem from a man between 60 and 70 years old with acute or convalescent COVID-19.

The rearrangement uses TRBV5-1 and TRBJ2-7; unclear D gene. Trimming shortened V by 2 bases and J by 7 bases, and 10 bases separated the two germline ends. CDR3 length equals 12 residues. Germline V gene sequence: CDR1 SGHRS, CDR2 YFSETQ. The CDR3 protein is CASSLSAGEQYF. CDR3 nucleotide sequence: TGCGCCAGCAGCTTATCCGCCGGTGAGCAGTACTTC.

This clone was seen a few times. V usage is TRBV7-6 and J usage is TRBJ2-7, with a tentative D call TRBD1 (6 bases). Germline-derived CDR1 and CDR2 are SGHVS and FNYEAQ. This CDR3 has 19 residues. V lost 1 base and J 4 bases, leaving 26 bases between the germline ends. CDR3 sequence reads: CASSLGRPTGIGGSYEQYF. The CDR3 DNA follows: TGTGCCAGCAGCTTAGGACGCCCAACGGGGATTGGGGGCTCGTACGAGCAGTACTTC.

The rearrangement joins TRBV9 to TRBJ2-2; 14 bases are shared with TRBD2. Germline lookup yields CDR1 SGDLS and CDR2 YYNGEE. J lost 5 bases, V lost 4 bases, and 4 bases had no gene match. CDR3 length equals 16 residues. CDR3 sequence reads: CASSPGLAGGTGELFF. As DNA, the CDR3 is TGTGCCAGCAGCCCAGGACTAGCGGGAGGTACCGGGGAGCTGTTTTTT.

Here the CDR3 reads CASSKSGLSYEQYF. CDR3 sequence (DNA): TGTGCCAGCTCTAAGTCGGGTTTATCCTACGAGCAGTACTTC. This chain joins TRBV19 and TRBJ2-7; D not certain. V was cut by 9 bases and J by 1 base, with 16 bases left in between. This CDR3 contains 14 residues. The germline CDR1 and CDR2 sequences are LNHDA and SQIVND (reference sequence).

This clone was counted once. The V call is TRBV7-8, the J call TRBJ2-3; D is perhaps TRBD2 (5 bases). The CDR3 loop spans 13 amino acids. Trimming pared 6 bases from V and 6 bases from J, leaving 13 bases between. CDR1 and CDR2 from the germline V gene are SGHVS and FQNEAQ. CDR3: CASSSREPDTQYF. The CDR3, as DNA: TGTGCCAGCAGTTCAAGGGAGCCCGATACGCAGTATTTT.

This sequence joins TRBV3-1 (or the pseudogene TRBV3-2) and TRBJ2-3; tentative D call: TRBD2 (6 bases). V was pared by 3 bases and J by 5 bases, with 12 bases between. Germline lookup yields CDR1 LGHDT and CDR2 YNNKEL (reference sequence). The CDR3 length is 14 residues. This chain's CDR3 is CASSQATEGDTQYF. The CDR3 nucleotides read TGTGCCAGCAGCCAGGCTACGGAGGGAGATACGCAGTATTTT.

The chain has TRBV5-4 and TRBJ2-7, with 8 bases that match TRBD1. The CDR3 is 14 amino acids. Germline V CDR1 and CDR2: SGHNT, YYREEE (reference sequence). J gave up 3 bases and V 4 bases, and 6 bases lay outside the gene matches. The CDR3 is CASSQGAVDYEQYF. The DNA for the CDR3 is TGTGCCAGCAGCCAGGGGGCCGTAGACTACGAGCAGTACTTC. The full variable domain, in which reference TRBV5-4 and TRBJ2-7 provide the parts outside the CDR3, is ETGVTQSPTHLIKTRGQQVTLRCSSQSGHNTVSWYQQALGQGPQFIFQYYREEENGRGNFPPRFSGLQFPNYSSELNVNALELDDSALYLCASSQGAVDYEQYFGPGTRLTVT.

V usage is TRBV3-1 (or the pseudogene TRBV3-2) and J usage is TRBJ2-5; TRBD1 agrees at 10 bases. Unmatched junction bases numbered 5, after V lost 3 bases and J lost 4 bases. This CDR3 comprises 15 residues. Germline V gene lookup returns CDR1 LGHDT and CDR2 YNNKEL (reference sequence). The CDR3 loop reads CASSQAGTGVETQYF. The DNA of the CDR3 is TGTGCCAGCAGCCAGGCCGGGACAGGGGTAGAGACCCAGTACTTC.

The rearrangement uses TRBV11-2 and TRBJ2-5; 8 bases line up with TRBD2. Losses at the gene ends were 1 base for V and 2 bases for J; bases not matched to a gene: 9. The germline gives CDR1 SGHAT, CDR2 FQNNGV. The CDR3 covers 17 residues. The CDR3 sequence is CASSLAPRGGKQETQYF. CDR3 sequence (DNA): TGTGCCAGCAGCTTAGCACCTCGCGGGGGGAAACAAGAGACCCAGTACTTC. Supplemented by reference TRBV11-2 and TRBJ2-5, the full variable domain reads EAGVAQSPRYKIIEKRQSVAFWCNPISGHATLYWYQQILGQGPKLLIQFQNNGVVDDSQLPKDRFSAERLKGVDSTLKIQPAKLEDSAVYLCASSLAPRGGKQETQYFGPGTRLLVL.

The chain couples TRBV5-1 to TRBJ1-1, with D possibly being TRBD1 (5 bases). V lost 5 bases and J lost 7, with 18 bases in between. Germline V gene lookup returns CDR1 SGHRS and CDR2 YFSETQ. CDR3 length: 14 amino acids. CDR3 protein: CASRRDGQLIEAFF. DNA for the CDR3: TGCGCCAGCAGGCGGGACGGTCAACTTATTGAAGCTTTCTTT.

This clone was observed a few times. The sample holds other DNA sequences that translate to the same CDR3. The chain joins TRBV9 to TRBJ1-1; D not resolved. The CDR3 runs 15 residues. The V gene lost 4 bases and the J gene lost 0 bases, with 13 bases spanning the gap. Germline V lookup: CDR1 SGDLS, CDR2 YYNGEE. The CDR3 nucleotides are TGTGCCAGCAGCACCTCCGGGAGAATGAACACTGAAGCTTTCTTT. It codes for CASSTSGRMNTEAFF.

The V and J genes are TRBV7-6 and TRBJ2-2; possible D gene TRBD2, 5 bases. CDR1 SGHVS and CDR2 FNYEAQ come from the germline V gene. The V end was cut by 5 bases, the J end by 4 bases, with 14 bases between. The CDR3 is 15 residues long. CDR3 bases: TGTGCCAGCAGCGCGGGTGGACCTATCACCGGGGAGCTGTTTTTT. Translation gives CASSAGGPITGELFF.

The gene calls are TRBV6-5 and TRBJ1-1; TRBD1 matches at 7 bases. The length of the CDR3 is 13 residues. Germline lookup yields CDR1 MNHEY and CDR2 SVGAGI. V was pared by 7 bases and J by 4 bases, with 6 bases of the junction left unmatched. DNA for the CDR3: TGTGCCAGCACCACAGGGGCCGGCACTGAAGCTTTCTTT. It is translated as CASTTGAGTEAFF.

V and J are TRBV2 and TRBJ1-1; 9 bases are shared with TRBD1. Looked up from germline, CDR1 is SNHLY and CDR2 is FYNNEI. CDR3 size: 14 residues. The V gene end was trimmed by 7 bases and the J gene end by 4 bases; junction bases not matched to a gene: 7. The CDR3 DNA sequence: TGTGCCAGCAATATGGGACAGGGAGGCACTGAAGCTTTCTTT. Amino acid sequence: CASNMGQGGTEAFF. The full variable domain, completed using reference TRBV2 and TRBJ1-1, is EPEVTQTPSHQVTQMGQEVILRCVPISNHLYFYWYRQILGQKVEFLVSFYNNEISEKSEIFDDQFSVERPDGSNFTLKIRSTKLEDSAMYFCASNMGQGGTEAFFGQGTRLTVV.

The chain employs TRBV7-7 and TRBJ2-2; perhaps TRBD2 as D (5 bases). CDR3 length: 17 residues. Germline values: CDR1 SSHAT, CDR2 FNYEAQ (reference sequence). V lost 2 bases and J 6 bases, leaving 19 bases between the germline ends. CDR3 amino acids: CASSLRANLGGAGELFF. In DNA form, the CDR3 reads TGTGCCAGCAGCTTAAGGGCTAACCTCGGAGGAGCCGGGGAGCTGTTTTTT.

The rearrangement links TRBV3-1 (or the pseudogene TRBV3-2) to TRBJ2-7, with a tentative D call TRBD2 (5 bases). V lost 0 bases, J lost 5 bases, and 11 bases lay in between. The CDR3 sequence is 14 residues long. The V gene's germline CDR1 is LGHDT and CDR2 YNNKEL (reference sequence). The chain's CDR3 is CASSQDLRGNEQYF. The CDR3 bases are TGTGCCAGCAGCCAAGATCTCCGGGGTAACGAGCAGTACTTC.

V is TRBV27 and J is TRBJ2-3; 9 positions agree with TRBD1. V was pared by 3 bases and J by 2 bases, with 3 bases of the junction left unmatched. In germline, CDR1 is MNHEY, CDR2 SMNVEV (reference sequence). The CDR3 loop spans 15 amino acids. CDR3 nucleotide sequence: TGTGCCAGCAGTTTCGGACAGGGGATCACAGATACGCAGTATTTT. Amino acids: CASSFGQGITDTQYF.

The J gene is TRBJ2-7, the V gene TRBV5-1; unclear D gene. The CDR3 is 14 residues long. The V gene lost 4 bases and the J gene lost 2 bases, with 13 bases spanning the gap. Germline CDR1 reads SGHRS; CDR2 reads YFSETQ. The CDR3, as DNA: TGCGCCAGCAGCCAGGTTGGTACAGCCTACGAGCAGTACTTC. Translation gives CASSQVGTAYEQYF.

The CDR3 sequence is CASSFTGVDQPQHF. The CDR3 bases are TGCGCCAGCAGCTTTACAGGGGTGGATCAGCCCCAGCATTTT. The rearrangement links TRBV5-1 to TRBJ1-5; the match to TRBD1 covers 7 bases. With V trimmed by 2 bases and J by 5 bases, 4 bases remained unmatched. Germline CDR1 reads SGHRS; CDR2 reads YFSETQ. The CDR3 length is 14 residues.

The count of this clone is one. This chain connects TRBV6-5 to TRBJ2-7; 10 bases map to TRBD2. Germline V gene sequence: CDR1 MNHEY, CDR2 SVGAGI. Germline trimming cut 4 bases from V and 7 bases from J; bases unmatched to any gene: 7. The CDR3 loop spans 14 amino acids. Written as DNA, the CDR3 is TGTGCCAGCAGTTTTCTAGCGGGGGTCGAAGAGCAGTACTTC. This gives the protein CASSFLAGVEEQYF.

This chain joins TRBV6-5 and TRBJ2-2, with D perhaps matching TRBD1 (6 bases). With 6 bases removed from V and 2 bases from J, the gap between germline ends came to 10 bases. The CDR3 is made up of 14 amino acids. From germline, CDR1 is MNHEY and CDR2 SVGAGI. CDR3: CASRRTDNTGELFF. CDR3 nucleotide sequence: TGTGCCAGCAGACGGACAGATAACACCGGGGAGCTGTTTTTT.

This clone occurred once. The V gene is TRBV24-1, the J gene TRBJ2-1, with a tentative D call TRBD1 (5 bases). V was shortened by 4 bases and J by 2 bases, with 14 bases between the two germline ends. The CDR3 is 16 residues long. Germline assignment: CDR1 KGHDR and CDR2 SFDVKD. CDR3 region: CATSDPDRITYNEQFF. The CDR3 coding sequence is TGTGCCACCAGTGACCCAGACAGAATCACCTACAATGAGCAGTTCTTC.

This clone has only one observation. The chain joins TRBV27 to TRBJ2-7; D not resolved. V was cut by 6 bases and J by 3 bases, with 18 bases left in between. The CDR3 has 15 residues. CDR1 MNHEY and CDR2 SMNVEV come from the germline V gene (reference sequence). CDR3 in amino acids: CASRRSFGGIYEQYF. The CDR3 coding sequence is TGTGCCAGCAGGCGATCTTTTGGCGGAATCTACGAGCAGTACTTC.

V usage is TRBV10-1 and J usage is TRBJ2-1; D may be TRBD2 (5 bases). V was clipped by 7 bases and J by 5 bases, with 15 bases between them. The V gene's germline CDR1 is WNHNN and CDR2 SYGVQD (reference sequence). CDR3 length: 14 amino acids. CDR3 nucleotide sequence: TGCGCCAGCACTGCCCGGTCCGGGGACAATGAGCAGTTCTTC. Amino acid sequence: CASTARSGDNEQFF.

The V and J genes are TRBV25-1 and TRBJ2-7; D not certain. Trimming pared 2 bases from V and 9 bases from J, leaving 11 bases between. Germline CDR1 reads MGHDK; CDR2 reads SYGVNS. The CDR3 sequence is 12 residues long. The CDR3 nucleotides are TGTGCCAGCAGTGAAGCGTCGGGTTGGCAGTACTTC. It translates to CASSEASGWQYF.

The chain links TRBV29-1 to TRBJ2-5; 8 nucleotides match TRBD2. Germline CDR1 and CDR2: SQVTM and ANQGSEA. The CDR3 totals 11 residues. Trimming at V came to 4 bases and at J to 5 bases, leaving 0 bases not matched to a gene. This CDR3 reads CSVGGRETQYF. In DNA, the CDR3 is TGCAGCGTTGGCGGGAGGGAGACCCAGTACTTC.

The chain recombines TRBV10-1 with TRBJ2-1; perhaps TRBD1 as D (5 bases). The CDR3 covers 14 residues. CDR1 is WNHNN, CDR2 SYGVQD, per germline (reference sequence). V was shortened by 4 bases and J by 1 base, with 8 bases between the two germline ends. The CDR3 sequence is CASSGAGSYNEQFF. As DNA, the CDR3 is TGCGCCAGCAGTGGGGCAGGGTCCTACAATGAGCAGTTCTTC.